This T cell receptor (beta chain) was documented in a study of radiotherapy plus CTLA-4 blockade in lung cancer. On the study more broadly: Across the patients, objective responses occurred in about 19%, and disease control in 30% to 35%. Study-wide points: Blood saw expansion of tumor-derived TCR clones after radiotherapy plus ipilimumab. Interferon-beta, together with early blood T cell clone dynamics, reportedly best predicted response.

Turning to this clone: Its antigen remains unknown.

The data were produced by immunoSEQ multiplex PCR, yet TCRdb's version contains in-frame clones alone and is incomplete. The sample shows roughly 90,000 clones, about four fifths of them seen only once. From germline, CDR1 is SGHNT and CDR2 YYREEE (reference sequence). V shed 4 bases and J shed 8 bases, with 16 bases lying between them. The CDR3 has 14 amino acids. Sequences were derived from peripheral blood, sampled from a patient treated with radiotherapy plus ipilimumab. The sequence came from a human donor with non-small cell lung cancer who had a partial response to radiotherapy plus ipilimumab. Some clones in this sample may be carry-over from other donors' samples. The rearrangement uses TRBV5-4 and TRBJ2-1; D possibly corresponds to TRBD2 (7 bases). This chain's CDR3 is CASSMRGGWDEQFF. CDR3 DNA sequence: TGTGCCAGCAGCATGCGCGGGGGCTGGGATGAGCAGTTCTTC.